Following are 32 T cell receptor beta chains from one sample sequenced in a study of blood T cell repertoires in COVID-19. The protocol was immunoSEQ multiplex PCR, while the TCRdb copy is restricted to in-frame clones and leaves out a portion. The table lists approximately 65,000 clones, 90% of them singletons. Sequencing was done on a sample of peripheral blood. The receptors were gathered from a man in his fifties or sixties with COVID-19, enrolled during active disease.

The J gene is TRBJ1-4, the V gene TRBV5-4, with TRBD1 as a possible D gene (5 bases). Germline loops: CDR1 SGHNT, CDR2 YYREEE (reference sequence). The CDR3 consists of 14 residues. The V gene lost 4 bases and the J gene lost 6 bases, with 13 bases spanning the gap. CDR3 nucleotides: TGTGCCAGCAGCGGCGGGGGAGGTGATGAAAAACTGTTTTTT. It codes for CASSGGGGDEKLFF.

The V gene is TRBV7-3, the J gene TRBJ2-1; TRBD1 aligns across 7 bases. The CDR3 loop spans 15 amino acids. Germline CDR1 and CDR2: SGHTA and FQGTGA. V dropped 4 bases and J dropped 0; count of bases not matched to a gene: 3. CDR3 DNA: TGTGCCAGCAGCTCTACAGGGGTCTCCTACAATGAGCAGTTCTTC. This sequence encodes CASSSTGVSYNEQFF.

The gene calls are TRBV7-8 and TRBJ2-3, with D perhaps matching TRBD2 (6 bases). With 0 bases removed from V and 5 bases from J, the gap between germline ends came to 15 bases. Germline CDR1 is SGHVS and CDR2 is FQNEAQ. This CDR3 contains 16 residues. The CDR3 sequence: CASSLARDSRRDTQYF. CDR3 DNA: TGTGCCAGCAGCTTAGCGCGGGATAGCAGGCGAGATACGCAGTATTTT.

The chain uses TRBV11-2 and TRBJ1-2; TRBD1 aligns across 8 bases. The CDR3 sequence is 13 residues long. Germline assignment: CDR1 SGHAT and CDR2 FQNNGV. The V gene end was trimmed by 5 bases and the J gene end by 8 bases; junction bases not matched to a gene: 7. CDR3 sequence: CASSRSTGVGYTF. The CDR3 DNA reads TGTGCCAGCAGCCGTTCGACAGGGGTAGGCTACACCTTC. Full variable domain (outside the CDR3, taken from reference TRBV11-2 and TRBJ1-2): EAGVAQSPRYKIIEKRQSVAFWCNPISGHATLYWYQQILGQGPKLLIQFQNNGVVDDSQLPKDRFSAERLKGVDSTLKIQPAKLEDSAVYLCASSRSTGVGYTFGSGTRLTVV.

The rearrangement links TRBV9 to TRBJ2-5, with 13 positions matching TRBD2. The CDR3 consists of 15 residues. Per the germline V gene, CDR1 is SGDLS and CDR2 is YYNGEE. V lost 0 bases and J lost 5; bases outside the gene matches: 1. DNA of the CDR3: TGTGCCAGCAGCGTAGGGGGACTAGCGGGGGAGACCCAGTACTTC. It translates to CASSVGGLAGETQYF.

This clone was detected once. The rearrangement uses TRBV4-1 and TRBJ2-5; 11 bases fit TRBD2. V was clipped by 0 bases and J by 6 bases; unmatched bases: 3. Germline CDR1 and CDR2: MGHRA and YSYEKL. This CDR3 is 15 amino acids long. This CDR3 is CASSQETSGKKTQYF. For the CDR3, the DNA is TGCGCCAGCAGCCAAGAGACTAGCGGGAAAAAGACCCAGTACTTC.

In regard to this clone: Other DNA sequences in the sample encode the same CDR3. The chain couples TRBV19 to TRBJ2-7, with TRBD2 matching over 8 bases. V gave up 1 base and J gave up 4 bases; unmatched junction bases: 3. Germline-derived CDR1 and CDR2 are LNHDA and SQIVND (reference sequence). The CDR3 totals 14 residues. The CDR3 loop reads CASSIAGGPYEQYF. CDR3 bases: TGTGCCAGTAGTATAGCGGGAGGGCCTTACGAGCAGTACTTC. Supplemented by reference TRBV19 and TRBJ2-7, the full variable domain reads DGGITQSPKYLFRKEGQNVTLSCEQNLNHDAMYWYRQDPGQGLRLIYYSQIVNDFQKGDIAEGYSVSREKKESFPLTVTSAQKNPTAFYLCASSIAGGPYEQYFGPGTRLTVT.

The chain recombines TRBV5-5 with TRBJ2-3; 9 bases agree with TRBD2. The germline V gene encodes CDR1 SGHKS and CDR2 YYEKEE (reference sequence). The CDR3 runs 16 residues. V lost 4 bases and J lost 5; bases outside the gene matches: 11. In DNA form, the CDR3 reads TGTGCCAGCAGCGGCCTGGCCCTAGCGGGGAGAGATACGCAGTATTTT. This codes for CASSGLALAGRDTQYF.

The chain links TRBV7-3 to TRBJ2-3; 8 positions agree with TRBD2. This CDR3 has 14 amino acids. The junction had 6 bases not matched to a gene; V was cut back by 4 bases and J by 6 bases. CDR1 and CDR2 (germline): SGHTA, FQGTGA. As DNA, the CDR3 is TGTGCCAGCAGCTGGCGGGAGGAGGTGGATACGCAGTATTTT. Its protein product is CASSWREEVDTQYF.

The chain couples TRBV2 to TRBJ2-7; D possibly corresponds to TRBD1 (5 bases). CDR1 SNHLY and CDR2 FYNNEI come from the germline V gene. Deletions cut 3 bases from V and 4 bases from J, with 7 bases between. The CDR3 sequence is 12 residues long. CDR3 DNA: TGTGCCAGCAGTGACGACAGATACGAGCAGTACTTC. Encoded protein: CASSDDRYEQYF.

The rearrangement links TRBV4-1 to TRBJ2-5; 8 bases fit TRBD1. The CDR3 extends over 15 amino acids. The germline V gene has CDR1 MGHRA and CDR2 YSYEKL. V lost 0 bases to trimming and J lost 4 bases; unmatched junction nucleotides: 4. In DNA, the CDR3 is TGCGCCAGCAGCCAAGATTATGGGACAGGAGAGACCCAGTACTTC. It codes for CASSQDYGTGETQYF.

This chain joins TRBV4-1 and TRBJ2-7; unclear D gene. Per the germline V gene, CDR1 is MGHRA and CDR2 is YSYEKL. The CDR3 loop spans 13 amino acids. The ends were cut back, 0 bases at V and 2 bases at J, with 5 bases in the middle. The DNA of the CDR3 is TGCGCCAGCAGCCAAGAGAGCACCTACGAGCAGTACTTC. It specifies CASSQESTYEQYF.

This clone showed up just once. The V call is TRBV19, the J call TRBJ2-3; a possible D gene is TRBD2 (6 bases). V lost 9 bases and J lost 4, with 14 bases in between. Germline V gene lookup returns CDR1 LNHDA and CDR2 SQIVND (reference sequence). The CDR3 consists of 13 residues. The CDR3, as DNA: TGTGCCAGCTCTGGAGGGGATGCAGATACGCAGTATTTT. It specifies CASSGGDADTQYF.

The V and J genes are TRBV5-4 and TRBJ1-2; D is ambiguous. V lost 2 bases to trimming and J lost 0 bases, with 8 bases between them. From germline, CDR1 is SGHNT and CDR2 YYREEE (reference sequence). This CDR3 spans 14 amino acids. CDR3 amino acids: CASSFEGANYGYTF. CDR3 in DNA: TGTGCCAGCAGCTTTGAAGGAGCTAACTATGGCTACACCTTC. The full variable domain, completed using reference TRBV5-4 and TRBJ1-2, is ETGVTQSPTHLIKTRGQQVTLRCSSQSGHNTVSWYQQALGQGPQFIFQYYREEENGRGNFPPRFSGLQFPNYSSELNVNALELDDSALYLCASSFEGANYGYTFGSGTRLTVV.

V is TRBV6-5 and J is TRBJ1-1; the D gene is possibly TRBD1 (5 bases). CDR1 and CDR2 from the germline V gene are MNHEY and SVGAGI. This CDR3 has 13 amino acids. Trimming shortened V by 2 bases and J by 6 bases, and 10 bases separated the two germline ends. CDR3 region: CASSYPGYAEAFF. CDR3 bases: TGTGCCAGCAGTTACCCAGGGTATGCTGAAGCTTTCTTT.

The rearrangement links TRBV29-1 to TRBJ2-1, with 12 bases identical to TRBD1. CDR3 length: 13 amino acids. Germline V lookup: CDR1 SQVTM, CDR2 ANQGSEA. Unmatched junction bases numbered 4, after V lost 7 bases and J lost 6 bases. In DNA, the CDR3 is TGCAGCGGGGGACAGGGGGCAATCAATGAGCAGTTCTTC. It codes for CSGGQGAINEQFF.

The chain employs TRBV3-1 (or the pseudogene TRBV3-2) and TRBJ2-3, with 8 bases identical to TRBD2. Trimming at V came to 4 bases and at J to 2 bases, leaving 8 bases not matched to a gene. Germline V gene lookup returns CDR1 LGHDT and CDR2 YNNKEL (reference sequence). This CDR3 region has 16 residues. The CDR3 DNA sequence: TGTGCCAGCAGCCTAGGAGCGACTAGCGTCACAGATACGCAGTATTTT. It specifies CASSLGATSVTDTQYF.

The chain uses TRBV4-1 and TRBJ1-1; the D gene is possibly TRBD1 (5 bases). Trimming stripped 0 bases from V and 7 bases from J, with 6 bases between. In germline, CDR1 is MGHRA, CDR2 YSYEKL. CDR3 length: 12 amino acids. Here the CDR3 DNA reads TGCGCCAGCAGCCAAGACAGGGATGAAGCTTTCTTT. Residues: CASSQDRDEAFF.

This clone was detected only a few times. The J gene is TRBJ2-7, the V gene TRBV6-1; TRBD1 agrees at 7 bases. CDR1 is MNHNS and CDR2 is SASEGT in the germline V gene. This CDR3 comprises 15 residues. The V and J ends lost 2 bases and 0 bases, in that order; junction bases with no gene match: 4. The CDR3 DNA reads as TGTGCCAGCAGTGAAAGGACAGGCCTCTCCTACGAGCAGTACTTC. It yields the protein CASSERTGLSYEQYF.

The CDR3 spells CASSLDSQETQYF. In DNA form, the CDR3 reads TGCGCCAGCAGCTTGGACAGTCAAGAGACCCAGTACTTC. V is TRBV5-1 and J is TRBJ2-5; D is uncertain. CDR1 and CDR2 (germline): SGHRS, YFSETQ. The CDR3 extends over 13 amino acids. The V gene lost 0 bases and the J gene lost 2 bases, with 5 bases spanning the gap. The complete variable domain, with remaining parts taken from reference TRBV5-1 and TRBJ2-5, reads KAGVTQTPRYLIKTRGQQVTLSCSPISGHRSVSWYQQTPGQGLQFLFEYFSETQRNKGNFPGRFSGRQFSNSRSEMNVSTLELGDSALYLCASSLDSQETQYFGPGTRLLVL.

The gene calls are TRBV24-1 and TRBJ1-5; D perhaps matches TRBD1 (5 bases). Germline V CDR1 and CDR2: KGHDR, SFDVKD. CDR3 length: 14 residues. V shed 5 bases and J shed 6 bases, with 13 bases lying between them. CDR3 loop: CATSGAGSTQPQHF. The CDR3 bases are TGTGCCACCAGTGGGGCAGGGTCGACTCAGCCCCAGCATTTT.

V usage is TRBV9 and J usage is TRBJ2-7; D is unclear. From germline, CDR1 is SGDLS and CDR2 YYNGEE. Trimming cost V 4 bases and J 0 bases, with 11 bases left between them. This CDR3 region has 14 residues. The CDR3: CASSPGPSSYEQYF. CDR3 DNA sequence: TGTGCCAGCAGCCCCGGTCCGAGCTCCTACGAGCAGTACTTC. The variable domain in full, completed from reference TRBV9 and TRBJ2-7, reads DSGVTQTPKHLITATGQRVTLRCSPRSGDLSVYWYQQSLDQGLQFLIQYYNGEERAKGNILERFSAQQFPDLHSELNLSSLELGDSALYFCASSPGPSSYEQYFGPGTRLTVT.

The rearrangement links TRBV19 to TRBJ1-4, with a tentative D call TRBD1 (5 bases). CDR3 size: 16 residues. Germline CDR1 LNHDA, CDR2 SQIVND (reference sequence). V was shortened by 5 bases and J by 0 bases, with 13 bases between the two germline ends. The CDR3 DNA is TGTGCCAGTAGTTCGTGGCAGGGATCAACTAATGAAAAACTGTTTTTT. It yields the protein CASSSWQGSTNEKLFF.

In this sample, this clone turned up once. The V call is TRBV3-1 (or the pseudogene TRBV3-2), the J call TRBJ1-3; D gene uncertain. There are 16 residues in the CDR3. V was trimmed by 0 bases and J by 0 bases, leaving 9 bases between them. Germline V gives CDR1 LGHDT, CDR2 YNNKEL (reference sequence). The CDR3 protein is CASSQDRVSSGNTIYF. CDR3 nucleotides: TGTGCCAGCAGCCAAGATCGAGTTAGCTCTGGAAACACCATATATTTT.

The rearrangement links TRBV7-2 to TRBJ1-5; TRBD1 is a possible D gene (5 bases). Per germline, CDR1 SGHTA and CDR2 FQGNSA. The CDR3 sequence is 13 residues long. V was trimmed by 3 bases and J by 3 bases, leaving 6 bases between them. The CDR3 region is CASSFRDNQPQHF. The CDR3 region has the DNA TGTGCCAGCAGCTTCAGGGACAATCAGCCCCAGCATTTT.

The chain has TRBV11-3 and TRBJ2-3; weak D call: TRBD1 (5 bases). Germline lookup yields CDR1 SGHNT and CDR2 YENEEA. The CDR3 is 14 residues long. Trimming pared 1 base from V and 3 bases from J, leaving 8 bases between. CDR3 amino acids: CASSLGRVTDTQYF. As DNA, the CDR3 is TGTGCCAGCAGCTTAGGCAGGGTGACAGATACGCAGTATTTT.

The V call is TRBV9, the J call TRBJ1-2; no definite D call. V was clipped by 0 bases and J by 6 bases, with 12 bases between them. In germline, CDR1 is SGDLS, CDR2 YYNGEE. CDR3 length equals 14 residues. CDR3 coding DNA: TGTGCCAGCAGCGTAGCTACGGGAGGGAATGGCTACACCTTC. Its protein product is CASSVATGGNGYTF.

The gene calls are TRBV6-2 or TRBV6-3 and TRBJ2-2; weak D call: TRBD1 (5 bases). Germline CDR1 and CDR2: MNHEY and SVGEGT. V shed 2 bases and J shed 5 bases, with 12 bases lying between them. The CDR3 is 15 residues long. CDR3 amino acids: CASSYGIGVTGELFF. CDR3 in DNA: TGTGCCAGCAGTTACGGGATAGGGGTGACCGGGGAGCTGTTTTTT.

J is TRBJ1-5 and V is TRBV2; 7 bases fit TRBD1. Trimming took 4 bases from V and 5 from J; bases not matched to a gene: 8. CDR1 SNHLY and CDR2 FYNNEI come from the germline V gene. This CDR3 contains 15 residues. The CDR3 nucleotides read TGTGCCAGCAGTGGGGACAGTTGGGGGGATCAGCCCCAGCATTTT. It specifies CASSGDSWGDQPQHF.

The chain has TRBV11-2 and TRBJ2-7; D gene uncertain. Deletions cut 1 base from V and 0 bases from J, with 7 bases between. The CDR3 is made up of 14 amino acids. Germline lookup yields CDR1 SGHAT and CDR2 FQNNGV. CDR3 in DNA: TGTGCCAGCAGCTTAGGGGCCCGCTCCTACGAGCAGTACTTC. Its translation is CASSLGARSYEQYF.

The J gene is TRBJ1-5, the V gene TRBV12-3 or TRBV12-4, with D possibly matching TRBD1 (6 bases). Trimming cost V 6 bases and J 5 bases, with 8 bases left between them. The CDR3 is 12 amino acids. The CDR3 DNA reads TGTGCCAGCAGAGGGGGTTATCAGCCCCAGCATTTT. It translates to CASRGGYQPQHF.

There are a few counts of this clone. The J gene is TRBJ1-2, the V gene TRBV5-1; D is possibly TRBD1 (6 bases). V dropped 0 bases and J dropped 5 bases, with 14 bases sitting between them. Germline V gives CDR1 SGHRS, CDR2 YFSETQ. The CDR3 has 15 amino acids. The CDR3 spells CASSLDSRQAYGYTF. The CDR3 nucleotides read TGCGCCAGCAGCTTGGATTCACGACAGGCATATGGCTACACCTTC. Full variable domain (rest looked up from reference TRBV5-1 and TRBJ1-2): KAGVTQTPRYLIKTRGQQVTLSCSPISGHRSVSWYQQTPGQGLQFLFEYFSETQRNKGNFPGRFSGRQFSNSRSEMNVSTLELGDSALYLCASSLDSRQAYGYTFGSGTRLTVV.